This is a list of T cell receptor beta chains from one sample in a study of T cell responses to AZD1222 COVID-19 vaccine. Method: immunoSEQ multiplex PCR; TCRdb's copy keeps in-frame clones and lacks some. The data hold 150,000 to 250,000 clones, with 80% to 95% observed a single time. The sequenced sample was peripheral blood, obtained 28 days after the second AZD1222 dose. The receptors stem from an adult who received the AZD1222 COVID-19 vaccine. Each CDR3 is given with its conserved first and last residue. The D gene is left open where the match is weak. The listing skips clone size in some rows; elsewhere it reads once, few, many or a size class.

v_gene	abundance	d_gene	j_gene	CDR3aa	CDR3nt
TRBV29-1	NA	NA	TRBJ1-1	CSVEGDSGKRTEAFF	TGCAGCGTTGAAGGAGATTCGGGGAAGCGCACTGAAGCTTTCTTT
TRBV7-2	NA	NA	TRBJ2-5	CASSLVAPPSQETQYF	TGTGCCAGCAGCTTAGTGGCTCCCCCGAGCCAAGAGACCCAGTACTTC
TRBV7-9	NA	TRBD1	TRBJ1-6	CASTRTGRGTSYNSPLHF	TGTGCCAGCACACGGACGGGCAGGGGGACCTCCTATAATTCACCCCTCCACTTT
TRBV6-5	NA	NA	TRBJ1-6	CASRGGELGLAPLHF	TGTGCCAGCAGAGGAGGGGAGCTAGGGTTGGCACCCCTCCACTTT
TRBV6-5	NA	TRBD2	TRBJ2-7	CASSYLAGGGREQYF	TGTGCCAGCAGTTACCTAGCGGGGGGCGGGCGCGAGCAGTACTTC
TRBV9	NA	TRBD1	TRBJ1-1	CASSVRWDRPNTEAFF	TGTGCCAGCAGCGTTCGGTGGGACAGACCGAACACTGAAGCTTTCTTT
TRBV5-1	NA	NA	TRBJ2-1	CASSQGRRGDEQFF	TGCGCCAGCAGCCAGGGTCGGCGGGGAGATGAGCAGTTCTTC
TRBV12-5	NA	NA	TRBJ1-2	CASGLVIWTAPVGYGYTF	TGTGCTAGTGGTTTGGTAATCTGGACAGCTCCCGTCGGCTATGGCTACACCTTC
TRBV28	NA	NA	TRBJ2-7	CASSERGWPYEQYF	TGTGCCAGCAGCGAGCGAGGGTGGCCCTACGAGCAGTACTTC
TRBV19	NA	TRBD1	TRBJ1-4	CASTGTATNEKLFF	TGTGCCAGTACTGGGACAGCAACTAATGAAAAACTGTTTTTT
TRBV7-9	few	TRBD2	TRBJ2-5	CASTLAGSPKETQYF	TGTGCCAGCACCCTAGCGGGGTCGCCAAAAGAGACCCAGTACTTC
TRBV6-5	once	NA	TRBJ2-3	CASSYGEYTDTQYF	TGTGCCAGCAGTTACGGCGAGTACACAGATACGCAGTATTTT
TRBV28	NA	TRBD1	TRBJ1-6	CASSPGGGWNSPLHF	TGTGCCAGCAGCCCAGGGGGCGGCTGGAATTCACCCCTCCACTTT
TRBV18	NA	NA	TRBJ1-2	CASSPPNMGATYGYTF	TGTGCCAGCTCACCACCCAATATGGGGGCAACCTATGGCTACACCTTC
TRBV3-1/TRBV3-2	NA	NA	TRBJ2-7	CASSQQGTYEQYF	TGTGCCAGCAGCCAACAGGGGACCTACGAGCAGTACTTC
TRBV4-1	NA	NA	TRBJ1-5	CASSQLQGGQPQHF	TGCGCCAGCAGCCAACTTCAGGGCGGACAGCCCCAGCATTTT
TRBV7-9	NA	NA	TRBJ2-7	CASTRGGNSGEQYF	TGTGCCAGCACCCGAGGGGGGAACTCGGGGGAGCAGTACTTC
TRBV5-6	NA	TRBD1	TRBJ1-5	CASSAPTGGNQPQHF	TGTGCCAGCAGCGCCCCTACAGGGGGGAATCAGCCCCAGCATTTT
TRBV2	NA	NA	TRBJ1-1	CASSEELEAFF	TGTGCCAGCAGTGAAGAACTTGAAGCTTTCTTT
TRBV11-2	NA	TRBD1	TRBJ1-1	CASSLDWAGGAFF	TGTGCCAGCAGCTTAGATTGGGCAGGGGGAGCTTTCTTT
TRBV4-2	NA	NA	TRBJ1-5	CASSQEWAANQPQHF	TGTGCCAGCAGCCAAGAGTGGGCAGCCAATCAGCCCCAGCATTTT
TRBV3-1/TRBV3-2	once	TRBD1	TRBJ1-1	CASSQVQGTTEAFF	TGTGCCAGCAGCCAAGTACAGGGGACCACTGAAGCTTTCTTT
TRBV9	NA	NA	TRBJ1-2	CASSVDPGSPNYGYTF	TGTGCCAGCAGCGTAGATCCGGGATCCCCTAACTATGGCTACACCTTC
TRBV6-5	NA	TRBD1	TRBJ1-6	CASSYRTGNSPLHF	TGTGCCAGCAGTTACAGGACAGGGAATTCACCCCTCCACTTT
TRBV3-1/TRBV3-2	NA	TRBD1	TRBJ1-3	CASSLTGNSGNTIYF	TGTGCCAGCAGCCTGACAGGGAACTCTGGAAACACCATATATTTT
TRBV5-4	NA	TRBD2	TRBJ2-7	CASSTGLAGEPHFYEQYF	TGTGCCAGCAGCACGGGACTAGCGGGGGAGCCTCACTTTTACGAGCAGTACTTC
TRBV6-5	NA	NA	TRBJ1-6	CASSFRTADNSPLHF	TGTGCCAGCAGTTTCCGGACAGCGGATAATTCACCCCTCCACTTT
TRBV6-5	NA	NA	TRBJ1-1	CASSYSEAFF	TGTGCCAGCAGTTACTCAGAAGCTTTCTTT
TRBV6-5	NA	TRBD1	TRBJ2-1	CASSRDRIYNEQFF	TGTGCCAGCAGTCGGGACAGGATCTACAATGAGCAGTTCTTC
TRBV27	NA	NA	TRBJ1-6	CASSLRAGRVNSPLHF	TGTGCCAGCAGTTTACGGGCAGGGAGGGTTAATTCACCCCTCCACTTT
TRBV19	NA	NA	TRBJ1-5	CASSMLSGSSNQPQHF	TGTGCCAGTAGTATGTTGTCAGGGTCTAGCAATCAGCCCCAGCATTTT
TRBV4-1	NA	NA	TRBJ1-1	CASSQVLGTEAFF	TGCGCCAGCAGCCAAGTCTTAGGCACTGAAGCTTTCTTT
TRBV7-2	NA	NA	TRBJ2-7	CASSLVLTRLDYEQYF	TGTGCCAGCAGCTTAGTCTTAACCAGGCTTGACTACGAGCAGTACTTC
TRBV19	NA	TRBD1	TRBJ1-1	CASRTGRDLTEAFF	TGTGCCAGTCGGACAGGGAGGGATCTCACTGAAGCTTTCTTT
TRBV6-5	NA	NA	TRBJ1-1	CASRPVTGTNTEAFF	TGTGCCAGCAGGCCAGTTACAGGGACTAACACTGAAGCTTTCTTT
TRBV6-5	NA	NA	TRBJ2-5	CASSYRAADQETQYF	TGTGCCAGCAGTTACCGAGCAGCCGACCAAGAGACCCAGTACTTC
TRBV7-9	NA	TRBD1	TRBJ1-6	CASSTRDRFNSPLHF	TGTGCCAGCAGCACCCGGGACAGATTTAATTCACCCCTCCACTTT
TRBV18	NA	NA	TRBJ2-2	CASSPPVTGELFF	TGTGCCAGCTCACCGCCCGTCACCGGGGAGCTGTTTTTT
TRBV6-5	NA	NA	TRBJ2-4	CASTKKPGSANIQYF	TGTGCCAGCACCAAAAAACCTGGGTCTGCTAACATTCAGTACTTC